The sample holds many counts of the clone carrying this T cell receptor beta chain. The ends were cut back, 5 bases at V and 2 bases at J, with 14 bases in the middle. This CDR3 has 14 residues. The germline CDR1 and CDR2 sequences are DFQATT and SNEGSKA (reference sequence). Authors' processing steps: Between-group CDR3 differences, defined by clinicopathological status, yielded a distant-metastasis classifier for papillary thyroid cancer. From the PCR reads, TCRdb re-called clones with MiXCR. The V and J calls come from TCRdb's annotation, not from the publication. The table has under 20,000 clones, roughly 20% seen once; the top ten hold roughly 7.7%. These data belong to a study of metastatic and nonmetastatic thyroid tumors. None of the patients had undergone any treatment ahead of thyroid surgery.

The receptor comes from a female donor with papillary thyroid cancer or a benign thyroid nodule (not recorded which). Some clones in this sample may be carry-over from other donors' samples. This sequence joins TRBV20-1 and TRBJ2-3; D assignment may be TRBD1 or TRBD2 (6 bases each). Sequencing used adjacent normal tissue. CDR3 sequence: CSAFRGGITDTQYF. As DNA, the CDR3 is TGCAGTGCTTTCAGAGGGGGGATCACAGATACGCAGTATTTT.